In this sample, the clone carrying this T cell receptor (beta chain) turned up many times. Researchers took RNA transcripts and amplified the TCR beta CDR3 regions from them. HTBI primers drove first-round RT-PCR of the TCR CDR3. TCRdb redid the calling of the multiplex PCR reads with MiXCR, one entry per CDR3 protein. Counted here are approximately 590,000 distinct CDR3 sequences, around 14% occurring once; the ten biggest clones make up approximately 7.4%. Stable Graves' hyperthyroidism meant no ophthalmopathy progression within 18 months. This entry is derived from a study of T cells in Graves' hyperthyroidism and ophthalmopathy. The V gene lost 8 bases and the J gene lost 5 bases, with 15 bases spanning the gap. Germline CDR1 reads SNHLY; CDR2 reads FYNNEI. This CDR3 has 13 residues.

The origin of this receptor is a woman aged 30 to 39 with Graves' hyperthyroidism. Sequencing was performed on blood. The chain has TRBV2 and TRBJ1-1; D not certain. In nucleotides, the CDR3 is TGTGCCAGCTGCAAGGCGGGGTTTACTGAAGCTTTCTTT. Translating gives CASCKAGFTEAFF. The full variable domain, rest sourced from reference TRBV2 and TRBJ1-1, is EPEVTQTPSHQVTQMGQEVILRCVPISNHLYFYWYRQILGQKVEFLVSFYNNEISEKSEIFDDQFSVERPDGSNFTLKIRSTKLEDSAMYFCASCKAGFTEAFFGQGTRLTVV.